This T cell receptor (beta chain) was identified in a study of beta chain features in type 1 diabetes. Sequencing targeted expressed TCRB transcripts, as all isolated RNA had been reverse transcribed. TCRdb's copy holds only in-frame clones and misses some; the assay was immunoSEQ multiplex PCR. In the table there are some 150,000 clones, approximately 10% of which are singletons. Sample: central memory CD4+ T cells from blood. The receptor comes from a man aged 18-30 years in good health.

The CDR3 DNA is TGTGCCAGCAGCGTAGCCGGGATTAATTCACCCCTCCACTTT. Amino acid sequence: CASSVAGINSPLHF. The chain employs TRBV9 and TRBJ1-6, with D uncertain. CDR1 SGDLS and CDR2 YYNGEE come from the germline V gene. V dropped 0 bases and J dropped 6 bases, with 7 bases sitting between them. The CDR3 consists of 14 residues.